The text below deals with one T cell receptor beta chain. The source of the sample is a study of control samples from healthy donors and cancer patients. V lost 1 base and J lost 1, with 5 bases in between. Germline loops: CDR1 LGHNT, CDR2 FRNRAP. The CDR3 sequence is 14 residues long. The assay was immunoSEQ multiplex PCR, and TCRdb's table has in-frame clones only and misses some. The sample comprises about 100,000 clones, 87% of which are singletons, and about 20% rests with the top ten. The chain links TRBV12-5 to TRBJ2-1; D is possibly TRBD2 (5 bases). The source is a woman aged 50 to 60 in good health. Sequenced input: blood. The CDR3 region is CASGLGGSYNEQFF. For the CDR3, the DNA is TGTGCTAGTGGTTTGGGAGGGTCCTACAATGAGCAGTTCTTC.